The clone carrying this T cell receptor (beta chain) has a handful of counts. Its antigen is unknown. These data belong to a study of cytomegalovirus exposure and HLA in healthy donors. Study-wide results and caveats: A later analysis associated 15,000 to 20,000 TCR beta sequences with HLA alleles at a 0.05 false discovery rate. In a later analysis, most CMV-associated TCR beta chains appeared HLA-restricted. Highest at DRB1 and lowest at HLA-C, TCR association rates differed among HLA loci in a later analysis. Relative to equally common others, HLA-associated TCR beta chains showed greater clonal expansion in a later analysis.

The PCR had 60 Vbeta and 13 Jbeta primers. Assay: immunoSEQ multiplex PCR; the TCRdb copy retains only in-frame clones and omits some. The table lists 90,000 to 150,000 clones, around 60% of them singletons. Per the germline V gene, CDR1 is MGHRA and CDR2 is YSYEKL. J lost 4 bases, V lost 3 bases, and 13 bases had no gene match. CDR3 length equals 18 residues. The sample consisted of PBMCs. This chain connects TRBV4-1 to TRBJ2-2, with TRBD2 matching over 8 bases. The source of this sequence is a man aged 35 to 55 in good health and CMV-seropositive. The CDR3 nucleotides read TGCGCCAGCAGCCAGGGGGTGCTGAGGGCGGGGGGCACCGGGGAGCTGTTTTTT. This sequence encodes CASSQGVLRAGGTGELFF.